The clone carrying this T cell receptor beta chain showed up many times. First-strand cDNA used TRAV- and TRBV-specific primers, covering alpha and beta chains. With a V-primer adapter and a constant-region primer, TCRs were amplified for about 19 PCR cycles. Each CDR3 protein is one row after TCRdb ran MiXCR on the reads. Among around 79,000 distinct CDR3 sequences listed, 18% were seen once. Stated time point: before trial treatment. The CDR3 runs 14 residues. V was trimmed by 6 bases and J by 4 bases, leaving 15 bases between them. The data were taken from a study of low-dose radiotherapy and immunotherapy resistance in tumors. Turning to the study itself: Radiation delivery to Cohort 1 consisted of 0.5 Gy per fraction every 2 weeks, summing to 6.5 Gy. Each patient was administered nivolumab intravenously at 240 mg, which was a flat dose, every two weeks, along with intravenous ipilimumab at 1 mg/kg every six weeks.

The V gene is TRBV12-3 or TRBV12-4, the J gene TRBJ1-2; no firm D call. The sample here was PBMCs, taken before treatment. This TCR was recovered from a male donor with prostate cancer. In DNA, the CDR3 is TGTGCCAGCAGACCCCCGACGGAACCCTATGGCTACACCTTC. Residues: CASRPPTEPYGYTF.